What follows is one T cell receptor (beta chain) and its context. These data are taken from a study of blood T cell repertoires in COVID-19. Overall study: Among Cohort 3 donors, those recovered had two negative PCRs, clearance, or symptom resolution.

The CDR3 loop spans 13 amino acids. J lost 11 bases, V lost 5 bases, and 11 bases had no gene match. Assignment of participants to cohorts was predicated upon participant-reported clinical history. As originally analysed: For nucleated cells, counts were estimated from reference gene primer amplification. The method was immunoSEQ multiplex PCR; TCRdb's version includes in-frame clones alone and lacks a portion of them. V and J calls plus clone size are reproduced from that table; the DNA served to infer D and trimming. The table lists 200,000 to 250,000 clones, roughly 84% of them singletons. The origin of this receptor is a man aged 30 to 45 in a cohort exposed to, infected with or recovered from COVID-19 (not recorded which). The source material was PBMCs or T cells enriched from blood (not recorded which). This rearrangement joins TRBV12-3 or TRBV12-4 to TRBJ1-1, with 7 bases identical to TRBD1. The CDR3 DNA sequence: TGTGCCAGCAGTCTACGACAGGGCGTGGGGGCTTTCTTT. Translating gives CASSLRQGVGAFF.